These 17 T cell receptor beta chains share one sample of origin, sequenced in a study of blood T cells in healthy people across ages. A sample-barcoded 5' primer and a J-beta primer mix were used in a second PCR of about 7 to 11 cycles. TCRdb used MiXCR to reprocess the 5' RACE reads, holding one entry per CDR3 protein. Here the sample spans more than 600,000 distinct CDR3 sequences, 20% to 25% being singletons. In addition, the sample was reused for a study of T cells of mothers and their children.

Material: blood. These receptors were obtained from a boy younger than 18 in good health.

This clonotype was observed a handful of times. The CDR3 bases are TGTGCCATCAGTGAGTACACTGGCGGGAGTAGGGAGCAGTTCTTC. Translation gives CAISEYTGGSREQFF. The gene calls are TRBV10-3 and TRBJ2-5; 7 bases line up with TRBD2. The J call may be wrong; the DNA end is better matched by TRBJ2-1. This CDR3 spans 15 amino acids. Germline CDR1 is ENHRY and CDR2 is SYGVKD.

The chain combines TRBV12-3 or TRBV12-4 with TRBJ2-5, with 7 bases aligning to TRBD2. The better agreement between TRBJ2-7 and the DNA end casts doubt on the J call. There are 16 residues in the CDR3. This chain's CDR3 is CASSLILPSGTYEQYF. CDR3 DNA sequence: TGTGCCAGCAGTTTAATCTTGCCTAGCGGCACCTACGAGCAGTACTTC.

The chain links TRBV19 to TRBJ1-2, with D uncertain. The germline V gene encodes CDR1 LNHDA and CDR2 SQIVND (reference sequence). This CDR3 has 14 amino acids. Trimming took 3 bases from V and 1 from J, leaving 9 bases between them. The chain's CDR3 is CASSIPGDNYGYTF. The CDR3 DNA reads TGTGCCAGTAGTATCCCGGGCGATAACTATGGCTACACCTTC.

This chain joins TRBV28 and TRBJ2-2; 8 nucleotides agree with TRBD2. The V gene's germline CDR1 is MDHEN and CDR2 SYDVKM. This CDR3 is built from 16 residues. J lost 3 bases, V lost 5 bases, and 8 bases had no gene match. CDR3 amino acids: CASSQGLVMDTGELFF. The CDR3, as DNA: TGTGCCAGCAGTCAGGGACTAGTGATGGACACCGGGGAGCTGTTTTTT.

The chain joins TRBV19 to TRBJ2-4; no clear D. The germline V gene encodes CDR1 LNHDA and CDR2 SQIVND (reference sequence). Trimming cost V 8 bases and J 6 bases, with 14 bases left between them. The CDR3 extends over 13 amino acids. The DNA for the CDR3 is TGTGCCAGTGAATCCCACAACAGAAACATTCAGTACTTC. Its translation is CASESHNRNIQYF.

CDR3: CSVAAEMNTEAFF. CDR3 DNA: TGCAGCGTTGCCGCGGAAATGAACACTGAAGCTTTCTTT. This rearrangement joins TRBV29-1 to TRBJ1-1; no clear D gene. This CDR3 spans 13 amino acids. V gave up 4 bases and J gave up 0 bases, with 9 bases separating them. Germline loops: CDR1 SQVTM, CDR2 ANQGSEA.

In its sample, this clonotype was seen a few times. The rearrangement joins TRBV29-1 to TRBJ2-1; TRBD2 is a possible D gene (7 bases). The CDR3 contains 14 residues. Trimming took 2 bases from V and 8 from J, leaving 16 bases between them. Per germline, CDR1 SQVTM and CDR2 ANQGSEA. CDR3 coding DNA: TGCAGCGTTGAATTCATACAGGGAGGGGATGAGCAGTTCTTC. As protein: CSVEFIQGGDEQFF.

The chain uses TRBV4-3 and TRBJ2-7, with D possibly TRBD1 on 7 matching bases. The V and J ends lost 0 bases and 4 bases respectively, with 19 bases between them. CDR3 length: 17 amino acids. CDR1 is LGHNA and CDR2 is YSLEER in the germline V gene. The CDR3 bases are TGCGCCAGCAGCCAAGATATGGGTGGCAGGGGGGCTTACGAGCAGTACTTC. Residues: CASSQDMGGRGAYEQYF.

V gene TRBV12-3 or TRBV12-4 combines with J gene TRBJ1-1; TRBD1 matches at 9 bases. The CDR3 extends over 16 amino acids. V shed 10 bases, J shed 3 bases, and the junction held 15 bases outside the gene matches. CDR3 bases: TGTGCCAACACTCCGCGGTCGGGACAGGGATACACTGAAGCTTTCTTT. Residues: CANTPRSGQGYTEAFF.

This clonotype was seen repeatedly, ten times or more. V gene TRBV5-1 combines with J gene TRBJ2-6; no clear D. CDR3 length: 14 amino acids. V shed 0 bases and J shed 1 base, with 2 bases lying between them. CDR1 and CDR2 (germline): SGHRS, YFSETQ. As DNA, the CDR3 is TGCGCCAGCAGCTTGGCGTCTGGGGCCAACGTCCTGACTTTC. This sequence encodes CASSLASGANVLTF.

This clonotype was counted a few times. The chain has TRBV4-3 and TRBJ1-5; TRBD1 matches at 7 bases. The V gene end was trimmed by 4 bases and the J gene end by 7 bases; junction bases not matched to a gene: 19. The CDR3 covers 18 residues. In germline, CDR1 is LGHNA, CDR2 YSLEER. CDR3 nucleotide sequence: TGCGCCAGCAGCCGCCCCACAACTCAGGACAGGCCCAAACAGCCCCAGCATTTT. It specifies CASSRPTTQDRPKQPQHF.

In its sample, this clonotype was seen a few times. This sequence joins TRBV6-6 and TRBJ2-2, with D hard to call. V was trimmed by 2 bases and J by 11 bases, leaving 9 bases between them. CDR1 and CDR2 from the germline V gene are MNHNY and SVGAGI (reference sequence). This CDR3 is 12 amino acids long. The CDR3, as DNA: TGTGCCAGCAGTTACGAGACGGTTGAGCTGTTTTTT. This encodes CASSYETVELFF.

Remarks on this clonotype: The junction does not match germline at one end; this may be a read error. The chain is built from TRBV5-6 and TRBJ1-4; D unclear. Germline V gene sequence: CDR1 SGHDT, CDR2 YYEEEE. There are 15 residues in the CDR3. In DNA form, the CDR3 reads TGTACCAGCAGCTTGGCCGGGCAGCTTAATGAAAAACTGTTTTTT. Translated, it gives CTSSLAGQLNEKLFF.

Only a few counts were recorded for this clonotype. V and J are TRBV12-3 or TRBV12-4 and TRBJ2-2, with 9 bases aligning to TRBD2. The junction had 10 bases not matched to a gene; V was cut back by 7 bases and J by 4 bases. The CDR3 runs 16 residues. The DNA for the CDR3 is TGTGCCAGCACCCAGACTAGCGGATACTCCACCGGGGAGCTGTTTTTT. Its protein is CASTQTSGYSTGELFF.

This rearrangement joins TRBV7-3 to TRBJ2-4; possible D gene TRBD2, 6 bases. CDR1 is SGHTA and CDR2 is FQGTGA in the germline V gene. The CDR3 consists of 16 residues. V was cut by 2 bases and J by 6 bases, with 17 bases left in between. DNA of the CDR3: TGTGCCAGCAGCTTAGATGGGGGAGGCGGTGGAAACATTCAGTACTTC. Protein: CASSLDGGGGGNIQYF. The variable domain in full, completed from reference TRBV7-3 and TRBJ2-4, reads GAGVSQTPSNKVTEKGKYVELRCDPISGHTALYWYRQSLGQGPEFLIYFQGTGAADDSGLPNDRFFAVRPEGSVSTLKIQRTERGDSAVYLCASSLDGGGGGNIQYFGAGTRLSVL.

This clonotype turned up a few times. The rearrangement joins TRBV14 to TRBJ2-1, with D perhaps TRBD2 (5 bases). The CDR3 is made up of 15 amino acids. The V end was cut by 4 bases, the J end by 0 bases, with 10 bases between. Germline V CDR1 and CDR2: SGHDN, FVKESK. The CDR3 loop is CASSLSVSSYNEQFF. DNA of the CDR3: TGTGCCAGCAGCCTTAGCGTGTCCTCCTACAATGAGCAGTTCTTC.

The rearrangement joins TRBV12-3 or TRBV12-4 to TRBJ2-3; 11 nucleotides align to TRBD2. V shed 7 bases, J shed 2 bases, and the junction held 5 bases outside the gene matches. This CDR3 is 15 amino acids long. CDR3 nucleotide sequence: TGTGCCAGCACCCGACTAGCGGGGTTCACAGATACGCAGTATTTT. It translates to CASTRLAGFTDTQYF.